This TCR beta chain was captured by sequencing in a study of response to subunit inactivated influenza vaccine. This clonotype has ten or more counts. Its specificity is not known. TCRdb fed the RT-PCR reads into MiXCR, producing one record per CDR3 protein. The sample shows 600,000 to 700,000 distinct CDR3 sequences, 11% to 15% of them seen only once. Regarding the study as a whole: There was a suggestion from the authors that each seasonal influenza vaccination recruits few new T cells.

The CDR3 is 13 amino acids. V gave up 5 bases and J gave up 7 bases; unmatched junction bases: 7. Germline V gene lookup returns CDR1 MNHNY and CDR2 SVGAGI (reference sequence). The source is a man aged 45-65 years who received an inactivated influenza vaccine. This material consisted of PBMCs from blood, taken around 15 days before vaccination. The J gene is TRBJ1-2, the V gene TRBV6-6, with 7 bases that match TRBD1. CDR3 region: CASSGQASIGYTF. The DNA for the CDR3 is TGTGCCAGCAGTGGACAGGCCTCCATTGGCTACACCTTC.